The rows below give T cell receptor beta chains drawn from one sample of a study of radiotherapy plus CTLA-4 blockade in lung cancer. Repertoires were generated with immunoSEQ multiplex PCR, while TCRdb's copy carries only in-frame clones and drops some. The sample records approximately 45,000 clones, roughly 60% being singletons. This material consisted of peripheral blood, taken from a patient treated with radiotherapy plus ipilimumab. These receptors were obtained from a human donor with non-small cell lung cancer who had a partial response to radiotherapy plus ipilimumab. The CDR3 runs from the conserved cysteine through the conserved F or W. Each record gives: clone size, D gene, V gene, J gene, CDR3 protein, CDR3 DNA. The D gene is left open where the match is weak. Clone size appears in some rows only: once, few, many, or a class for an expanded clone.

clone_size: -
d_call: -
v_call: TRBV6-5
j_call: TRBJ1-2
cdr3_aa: CASRRPQRGYTF
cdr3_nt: TGTGCCAGCAGGAGGCCCCAGAGGGGCTACACCTTC

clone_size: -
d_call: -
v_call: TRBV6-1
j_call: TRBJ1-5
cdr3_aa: CASSKERSNQPQHF
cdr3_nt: TGTGCCAGCAGTAAAGAGAGGAGCAATCAGCCCCAGCATTTT

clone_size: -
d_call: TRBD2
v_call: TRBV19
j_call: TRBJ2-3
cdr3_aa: CASSRTSGNTDTQYF
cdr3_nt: TGTGCCAGTAGTCGGACTAGCGGGAACACAGATACGCAGTATTTT

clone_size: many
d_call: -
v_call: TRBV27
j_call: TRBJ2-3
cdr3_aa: CASQVEGTDTQYF
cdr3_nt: TGTGCCAGCCAAGTGGAGGGGACAGATACGCAGTATTTT

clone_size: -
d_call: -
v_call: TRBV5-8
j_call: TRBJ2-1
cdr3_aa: CASSLTGGSSGSYNEQFF
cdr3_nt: TGTGCCAGCAGCCTAACTGGAGGCTCTTCCGGGAGTTACAATGAGCAGTTCTTC

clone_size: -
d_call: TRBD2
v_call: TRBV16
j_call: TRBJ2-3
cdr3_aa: CASSVQRGLTDTQYF
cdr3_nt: TGTGCCAGCAGCGTTCAGCGGGGGCTCACAGATACGCAGTATTTT

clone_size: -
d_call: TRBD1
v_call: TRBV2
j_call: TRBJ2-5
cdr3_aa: CASRRTGNKETQYF
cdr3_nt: TGTGCCAGCAGACGGACAGGGAATAAAGAGACCCAGTACTTC

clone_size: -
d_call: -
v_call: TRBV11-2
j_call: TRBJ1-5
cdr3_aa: CASSLVSYQPQHF
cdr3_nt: TGTGCCAGCAGCTTAGTTTCGTATCAGCCCCAGCATTTT

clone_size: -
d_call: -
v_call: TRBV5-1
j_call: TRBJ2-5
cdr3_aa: CASSLETGETQYF
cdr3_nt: TGCGCCAGCAGCTTGGAGACGGGGGAGACCCAGTACTTC

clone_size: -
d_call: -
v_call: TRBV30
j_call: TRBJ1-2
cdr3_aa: CAWSEHPNYGYTF
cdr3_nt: TGTGCCTGGAGTGAGCACCCTAACTATGGCTACACCTTC

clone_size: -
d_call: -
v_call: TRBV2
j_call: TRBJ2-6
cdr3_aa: CASLGYSGANVLTF
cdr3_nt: TGTGCCAGCCTCGGGTACTCTGGGGCCAACGTCCTGACTTTC

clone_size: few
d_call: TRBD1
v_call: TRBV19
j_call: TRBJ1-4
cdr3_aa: CASSSTGGYEKLFF
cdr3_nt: TGTGCCAGTAGCTCGACAGGGGGGTATGAAAAACTGTTTTTT

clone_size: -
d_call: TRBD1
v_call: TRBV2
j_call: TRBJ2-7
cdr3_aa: CASRGTGAYSYEQYF
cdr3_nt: TGTGCCAGCAGGGGGACAGGCGCCTACTCCTACGAGCAGTACTTC

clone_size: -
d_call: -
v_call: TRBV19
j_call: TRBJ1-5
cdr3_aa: CASSIILSSNQPQHF
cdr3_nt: TGTGCCAGTAGTATAATACTGAGTAGCAATCAGCCCCAGCATTTT

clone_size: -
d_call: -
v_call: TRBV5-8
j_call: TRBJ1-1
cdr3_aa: CASPGQAKNTEAFF
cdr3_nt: TGTGCCAGCCCAGGGCAGGCAAAGAACACTGAAGCTTTCTTT

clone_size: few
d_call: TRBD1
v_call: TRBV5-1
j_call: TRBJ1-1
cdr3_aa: CASSSDRGNTEAFF
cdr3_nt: TGCGCCAGCAGCTCGGACAGGGGGAACACTGAAGCTTTCTTT

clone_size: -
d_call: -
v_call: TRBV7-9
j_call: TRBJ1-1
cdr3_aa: CASSLGAGNTEAFF
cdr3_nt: TGTGCCAGCAGCTTAGGCGCGGGGAACACTGAAGCTTTCTTT

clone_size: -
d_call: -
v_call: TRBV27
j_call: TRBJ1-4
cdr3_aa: CASSFRGLNEKLFF
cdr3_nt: TGTGCCAGCAGTTTCCGGGGGTTAAATGAAAAACTGTTTTTT

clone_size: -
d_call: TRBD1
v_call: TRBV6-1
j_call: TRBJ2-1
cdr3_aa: CASSQTMRGQGKKFF
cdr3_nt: TGTGCCAGCAGTCAGACCATGAGGGGACAGGGCAAGAAGTTCTTC

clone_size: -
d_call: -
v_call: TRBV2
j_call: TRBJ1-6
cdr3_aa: CASSEVSRQKSPLHF
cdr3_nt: TGTGCCAGCAGTGAAGTCAGTCGACAGAAATCACCCCTCCACTTT

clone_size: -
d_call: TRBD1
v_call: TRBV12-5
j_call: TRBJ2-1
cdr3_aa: CASGLGVTGGYNEQFF
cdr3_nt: TGTGCTAGTGGTTTGGGGGTGACAGGGGGATACAATGAGCAGTTCTTC

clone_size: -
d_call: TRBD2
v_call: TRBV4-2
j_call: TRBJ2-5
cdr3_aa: CASSQEFNVGWTSGGPFGRETQYF
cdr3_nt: TGTGCCAGCAGCCAAGAATTTAACGTAGGATGGACTAGCGGGGGGCCCTTCGGTCGAGAGACCCAGTACTTC

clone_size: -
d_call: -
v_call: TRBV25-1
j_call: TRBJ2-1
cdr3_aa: CASSPRGSLYNEQFF
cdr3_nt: TGTGCCAGCAGTCCCCGGGGGAGCCTCTACAATGAGCAGTTCTTC

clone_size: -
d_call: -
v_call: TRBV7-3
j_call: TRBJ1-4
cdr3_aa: CASSPGYSEKLFF
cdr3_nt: TGTGCCAGCAGCCCAGGGTACTCTGAAAAACTGTTTTTT

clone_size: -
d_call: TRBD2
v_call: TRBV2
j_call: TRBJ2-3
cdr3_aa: CASRRAGGPTDTQYF
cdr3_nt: TGTGCCAGCAGGAGGGCGGGAGGGCCAACAGATACGCAGTATTTT

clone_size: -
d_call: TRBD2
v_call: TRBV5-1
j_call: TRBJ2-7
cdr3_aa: CASNEGLAGWEQYF
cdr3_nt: TGCGCCAGCAACGAAGGACTAGCGGGGTGGGAGCAGTACTTC